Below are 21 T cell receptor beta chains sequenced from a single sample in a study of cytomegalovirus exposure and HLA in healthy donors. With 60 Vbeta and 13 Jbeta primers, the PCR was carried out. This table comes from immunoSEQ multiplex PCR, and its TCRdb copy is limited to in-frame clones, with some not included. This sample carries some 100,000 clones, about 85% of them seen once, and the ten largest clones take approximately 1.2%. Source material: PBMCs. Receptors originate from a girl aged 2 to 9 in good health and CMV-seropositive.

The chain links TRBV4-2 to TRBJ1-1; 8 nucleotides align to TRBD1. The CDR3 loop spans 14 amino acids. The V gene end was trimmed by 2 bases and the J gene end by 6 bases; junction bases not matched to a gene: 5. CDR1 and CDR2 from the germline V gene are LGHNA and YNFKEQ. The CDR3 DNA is TGTGCCAGCAGCCAAAAACCAGGGGGCCCTGAAGCTTTCTTT. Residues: CASSQKPGGPEAFF.

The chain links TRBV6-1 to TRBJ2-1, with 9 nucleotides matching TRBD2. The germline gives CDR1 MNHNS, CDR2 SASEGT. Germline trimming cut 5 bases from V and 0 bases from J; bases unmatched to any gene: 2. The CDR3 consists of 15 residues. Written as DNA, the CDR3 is TGTGCCAGCAGTCTAGCGGGAAGCTCCTACAATGAGCAGTTCTTC. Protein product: CASSLAGSSYNEQFF.

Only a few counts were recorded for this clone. The DNA for the CDR3 is TGTGCCTGGAGTGGGCTTTGGACAGGGAGGAACATTCAGTACTTC. Residues: CAWSGLWTGRNIQYF. The gene calls are TRBV30 and TRBJ2-4; 8 positions match TRBD1. This CDR3 has 15 amino acids. V was pared by 1 base and J by 7 bases, with 9 bases of the junction left unmatched. Germline V gives CDR1 GTSNPN, CDR2 SVGIG (reference sequence).

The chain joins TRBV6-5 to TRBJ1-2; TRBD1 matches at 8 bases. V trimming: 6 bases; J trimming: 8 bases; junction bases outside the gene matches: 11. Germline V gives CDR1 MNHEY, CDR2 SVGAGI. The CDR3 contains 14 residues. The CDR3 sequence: CASSAQGALGGYTF. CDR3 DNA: TGTGCCAGCAGCGCGCAGGGGGCATTAGGGGGCTACACCTTC.

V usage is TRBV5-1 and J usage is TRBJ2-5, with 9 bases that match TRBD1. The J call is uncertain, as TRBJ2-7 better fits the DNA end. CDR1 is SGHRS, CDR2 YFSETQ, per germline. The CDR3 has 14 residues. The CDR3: CASSFRDRDYEQYF. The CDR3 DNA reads TGCGCCAGCAGCTTCCGGGACAGGGACTACGAGCAGTACTTC.

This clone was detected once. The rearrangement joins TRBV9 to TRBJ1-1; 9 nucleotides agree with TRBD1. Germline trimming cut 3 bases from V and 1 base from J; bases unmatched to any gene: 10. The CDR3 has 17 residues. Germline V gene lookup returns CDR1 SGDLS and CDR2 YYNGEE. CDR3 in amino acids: CASSEPPGTGRNTEAFF. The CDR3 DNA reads TGTGCCAGCAGCGAGCCCCCGGGGACAGGGAGGAACACTGAAGCTTTCTTT.

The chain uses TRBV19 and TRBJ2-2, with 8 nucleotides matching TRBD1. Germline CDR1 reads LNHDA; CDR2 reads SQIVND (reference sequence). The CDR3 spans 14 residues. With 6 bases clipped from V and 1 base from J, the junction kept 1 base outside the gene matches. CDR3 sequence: CASRGQGNTGELFF. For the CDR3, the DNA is TGTGCCAGTAGAGGACAGGGGAACACCGGGGAGCTGTTTTTT.

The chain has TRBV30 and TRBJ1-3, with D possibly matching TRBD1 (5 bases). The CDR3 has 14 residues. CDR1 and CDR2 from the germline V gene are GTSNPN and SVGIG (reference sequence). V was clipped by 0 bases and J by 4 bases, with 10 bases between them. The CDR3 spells CAWSVDSYGNTIYF. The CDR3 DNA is TGTGCCTGGAGTGTAGACAGCTACGGAAACACCATATATTTT.

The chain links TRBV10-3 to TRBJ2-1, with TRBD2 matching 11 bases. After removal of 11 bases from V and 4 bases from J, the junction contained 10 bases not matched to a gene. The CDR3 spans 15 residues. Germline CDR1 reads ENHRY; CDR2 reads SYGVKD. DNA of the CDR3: TGTGCCGCCACAACGGGACTAGCGGCATACAATGAGCAGTTCTTC. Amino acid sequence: CAATTGLAAYNEQFF.

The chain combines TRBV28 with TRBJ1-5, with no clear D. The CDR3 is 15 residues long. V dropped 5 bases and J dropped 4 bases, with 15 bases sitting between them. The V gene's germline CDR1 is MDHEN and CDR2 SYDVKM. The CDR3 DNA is TGTGCCAGCAGTCCCCCTTTGGGGAGGAATCAGCCCCAGCATTTT. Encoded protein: CASSPPLGRNQPQHF.

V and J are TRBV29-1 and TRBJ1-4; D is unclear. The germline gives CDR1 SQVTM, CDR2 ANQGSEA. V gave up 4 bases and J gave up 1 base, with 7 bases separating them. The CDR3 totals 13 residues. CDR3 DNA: TGCAGCGTTGGGCGGGGAACTAATGAAAAACTGTTTTTT. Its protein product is CSVGRGTNEKLFF. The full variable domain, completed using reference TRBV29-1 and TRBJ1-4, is SAVISQKPSRDICQRGTSLTIQCQVDSQVTMMFWYRQQPGQSLTLIATANQGSEATYESGFVIDKFPISRPNLTFSTLTVSNMSPEDSSIYLCSVGRGTNEKLFFGSGTQLSVL.

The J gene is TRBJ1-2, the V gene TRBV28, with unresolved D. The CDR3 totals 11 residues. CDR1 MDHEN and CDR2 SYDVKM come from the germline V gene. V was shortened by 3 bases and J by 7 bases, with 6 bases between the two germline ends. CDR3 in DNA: TGTGCCAGCAGTTTTGAGCGTGGCTACACCTTC. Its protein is CASSFERGYTF.

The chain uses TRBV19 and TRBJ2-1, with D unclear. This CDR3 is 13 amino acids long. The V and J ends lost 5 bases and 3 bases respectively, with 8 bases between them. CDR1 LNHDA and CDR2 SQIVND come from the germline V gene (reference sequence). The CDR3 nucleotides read TGTGCCAGTAGTTTTTCAGACTACAATGAGCAGTTCTTC. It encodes CASSFSDYNEQFF.

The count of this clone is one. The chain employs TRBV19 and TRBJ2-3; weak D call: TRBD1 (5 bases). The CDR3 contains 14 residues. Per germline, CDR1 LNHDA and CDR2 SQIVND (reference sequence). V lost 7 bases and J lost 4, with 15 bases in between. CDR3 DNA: TGTGCCAGTACGGGCCTCACAGGCCCAGATACGCAGTATTTT. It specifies CASTGLTGPDTQYF.

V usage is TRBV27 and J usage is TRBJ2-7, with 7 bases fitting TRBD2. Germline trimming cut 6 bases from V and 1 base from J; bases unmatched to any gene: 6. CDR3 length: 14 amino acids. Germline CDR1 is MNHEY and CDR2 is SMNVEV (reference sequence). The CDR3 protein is CASSKLAPSYEQYF. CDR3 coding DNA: TGTGCCAGCAGCAAACTAGCGCCTTCCTACGAGCAGTACTTC.

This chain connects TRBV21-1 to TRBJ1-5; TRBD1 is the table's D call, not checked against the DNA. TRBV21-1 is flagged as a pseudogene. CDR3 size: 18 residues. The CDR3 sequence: CASSKHGQGNRRNQPQHF. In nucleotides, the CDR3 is TGTGCCAGCAGCAAACATGGACAGGGGAATAGGCGCAATCAGCCCCAGCATTTT.

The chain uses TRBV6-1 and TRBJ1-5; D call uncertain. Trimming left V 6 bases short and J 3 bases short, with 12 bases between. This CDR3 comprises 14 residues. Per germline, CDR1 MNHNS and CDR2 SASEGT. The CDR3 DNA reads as TGTGCCAGCAGCCCCGACTGGAACAATCAGCCCCAGCATTTT. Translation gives CASSPDWNNQPQHF.

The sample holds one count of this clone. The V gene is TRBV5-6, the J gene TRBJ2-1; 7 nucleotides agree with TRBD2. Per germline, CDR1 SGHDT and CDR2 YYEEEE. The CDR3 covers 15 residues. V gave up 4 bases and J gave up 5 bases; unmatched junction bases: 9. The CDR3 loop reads CASSPGLLPNNEQFF. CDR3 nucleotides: TGTGCCAGCAGCCCGGGACTACTCCCGAACAATGAGCAGTTCTTC. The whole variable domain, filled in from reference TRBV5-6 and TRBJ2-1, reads DAGVTQSPTHLIKTRGQQVTLRCSPKSGHDTVSWYQQALGQGPQFIFQYYEEEERQRGNFPDRFSGHQFPNYSSELNVNALLLGDSALYLCASSPGLLPNNEQFFGPGTRLTVL.

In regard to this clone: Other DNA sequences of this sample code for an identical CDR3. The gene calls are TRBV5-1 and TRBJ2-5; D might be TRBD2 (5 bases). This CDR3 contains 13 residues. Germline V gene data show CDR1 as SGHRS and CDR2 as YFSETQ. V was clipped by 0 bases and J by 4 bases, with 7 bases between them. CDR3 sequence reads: CASSLAGGETQYF. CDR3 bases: TGCGCCAGCAGCTTGGCCGGAGGAGAGACCCAGTACTTC.

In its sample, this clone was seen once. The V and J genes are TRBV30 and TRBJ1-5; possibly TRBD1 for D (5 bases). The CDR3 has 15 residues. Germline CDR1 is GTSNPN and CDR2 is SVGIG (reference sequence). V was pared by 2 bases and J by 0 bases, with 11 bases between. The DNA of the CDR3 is TGTGCCTGGAGTCCAGGGCCCTATAGCAATCAGCCCCAGCATTTT. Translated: CAWSPGPYSNQPQHF.

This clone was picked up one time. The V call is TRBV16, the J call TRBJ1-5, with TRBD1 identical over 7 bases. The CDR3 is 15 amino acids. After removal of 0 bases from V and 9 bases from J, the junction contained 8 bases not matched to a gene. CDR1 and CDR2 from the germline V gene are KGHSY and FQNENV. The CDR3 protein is CASSQSLDRTRPQHF. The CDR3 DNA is TGTGCCAGCAGCCAATCACTGGACAGGACCCGGCCCCAGCATTTT.